This T cell receptor (beta chain) was captured in a study of molecular identifiers for immune sequencing clone quantification. Study-level information: Five aliquots were made in replicates from the RNA of about 20,000 or 100,000 naive CD8 cells, and four were sequenced.

This clonotype was detected only a few times. No antigen is known for it. General study results and limits: Over 98% of effector molecules, but under 1% in naive cells, were held by clones with more than 20 RNA copies.

Libraries for naive CD8 T cells, which were made from about 19,000 to 1,100,000 sorted cells, drew on 10%, 30% or 50% of the RNA. Naive CD8 T cells were sorted, and the gate applied was CD8+CD4-CCR7+CD45RA+. The germline V and J ends were trimmed by 6 bases and 2 bases, with 9 bases remaining between them. The CDR3 runs to 13 residues. TCRdb reprocessed the PCR reads with MiXCR, giving one entry per CDR3 protein. This table has over 85,000 distinct CDR3 sequences, roughly 23% appearing once. The sequenced sample was naive CD8+ T cells from blood, with Jurkat cell RNA spiked in. The subset was: FACS-sorted CD8+CD4-CCR7+CD45RA+ naive T cells. The chain is built from TRBV12-3 or TRBV12-4 and TRBJ2-3; the D is unclear. The clonotype was recovered from a human donor in good health. Some libraries in this study had Jurkat cell RNA spiked in. The CDR3 nucleotides are TGTGCCAGCAGCGGCTGGGTCACAGATACGCAGTATTTT. This codes for CASSGWVTDTQYF.